This TCR beta chain emerged from a study of molecular identifiers for immune sequencing clone quantification. Points from the study as a whole: Jurkat TCR RNA spiked in from one cell (amid about 980,000 naive cells) was reportedly detectable. Effector cells had over 97% of their molecules in clones above 20 RNA copies, while naive cells had under 1%.

Germline assignment: CDR1 SGHKS and CDR2 YYEKEE (reference sequence). The CDR3 totals 16 residues. V dropped 4 bases and J dropped 10 bases, with 24 bases sitting between them. This clonotype was seen ten or more times. Its antigen is not identified. TCRdb independently ran MiXCR on the PCR reads; one entry per CDR3 protein. The table shows about 40,000 distinct CDR3 sequences, with over 15% occurring only once. When naive CD8 T cells were sorted, they were gated as CD8+CD4-CCR7+CD45RA+. The clonotype originates from a human donor in good health. Some libraries in this study had Jurkat cell RNA spiked in. The rearrangement uses TRBV5-5 and TRBJ2-1; tentatively, D is TRBD2 (5 bases). The sample consisted of naive CD8+ T cells from blood, with Jurkat cell RNA spiked in. Subset specified: FACS-sorted CD8+CD4-CCR7+CD45RA+ naive T cells. CDR3 nucleotides: TGTGCCAGCAGCCCGGAGTACTCACATCCTACGGGGGAGCAGTTCTTC. Its translation is CASSPEYSHPTGEQFF.